This T cell receptor (beta chain) was profiled in a study of T-cell reconstitution after alpha-beta-depleted transplantation in children. On this clonotype itself: Given the absence of the conserved phenylalanine or tryptophan at the CDR3 end, a read error is likely.

Unique molecular identifiers were incorporated into the prepared TCRbeta library. TCRdb ran MiXCR on the PCR reads and lists one entry per CDR3 protein. The sample carries approximately 490,000 distinct CDR3 sequences, around 12% recorded once. This material consisted of PBMCs from the stem cell graft donor, taken from the stem cell graft. The sequence was obtained from a human donor who donated a stem cell graft to a child with combined immunodeficiency.

As DNA, the CDR3 is TGTGCCAGCAGCCCCGGCCCCTTGTCGGCTTTCTGT. Translation: CASSPGPLSAFC. The chain links TRBV12-3 or TRBV12-4 to TRBJ1-1; D unclear. The CDR3 is made up of 12 amino acids. Trimming shortened V by 6 bases and J by 11 bases, and 16 bases separated the two germline ends.